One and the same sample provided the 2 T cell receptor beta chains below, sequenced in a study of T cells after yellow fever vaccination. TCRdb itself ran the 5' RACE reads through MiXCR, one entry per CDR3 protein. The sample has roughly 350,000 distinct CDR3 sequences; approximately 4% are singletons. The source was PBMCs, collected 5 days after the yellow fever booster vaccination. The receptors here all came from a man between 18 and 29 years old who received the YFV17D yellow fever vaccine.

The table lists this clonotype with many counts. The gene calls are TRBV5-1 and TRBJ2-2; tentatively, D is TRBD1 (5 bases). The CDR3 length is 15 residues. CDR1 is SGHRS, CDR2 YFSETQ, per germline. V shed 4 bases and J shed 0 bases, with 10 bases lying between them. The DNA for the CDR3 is TGCGCCAGCAGCCGGGCAGGGCCGAACACCGGGGAGCTGTTTTTT. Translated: CASSRAGPNTGELFF.

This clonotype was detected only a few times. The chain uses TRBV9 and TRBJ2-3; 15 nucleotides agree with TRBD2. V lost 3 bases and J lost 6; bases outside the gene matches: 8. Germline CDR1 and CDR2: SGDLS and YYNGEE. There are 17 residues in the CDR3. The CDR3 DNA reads TGTGCCAGCAGCGCCCGGACTAGCGGGGGGGCAGCTGATACGCAGTATTTT. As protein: CASSARTSGGAADTQYF.